The 16 T cell receptor beta chains below come from one sample, sequenced in a study of blood T cell repertoires in COVID-19. TCRdb's table, derived via immunoSEQ multiplex PCR, lists solely in-frame clones and lacks some. The profile shows 75,000 to 90,000 clones, around 91% of them singletons. Sequenced sample: peripheral blood. The receptors originated from a woman between 50 and 59 years old in a cohort sampled during active COVID-19.

This chain uses TRBV28 with TRBJ1-2; 7 nucleotides align to TRBD1. Germline V gene data show CDR1 as MDHEN and CDR2 as SYDVKM. V gave up 4 bases and J gave up 7 bases; unmatched junction bases: 12. This CDR3 region has 15 residues. CDR3 in DNA: TGTGCCAGCAGTTCCTCCGGGACAGCCCTTCGTGGCTACACCTTC. It translates to CASSSSGTALRGYTF.

The genes are TRBV11-2 and TRBJ1-2, with TRBD1 identical over 9 bases. Germline CDR1 SGHAT, CDR2 FQNNGV. This CDR3 comprises 14 residues. V dropped 1 base and J dropped 8; count of bases not matched to a gene: 5. The CDR3 DNA reads TGTGCCAGCAGCTTAGCCGGGACAGGGACCGGCTACACCTTC. It codes for CASSLAGTGTGYTF.

Only one count was recorded for this clone. DNA of the CDR3: TGTGCCAGTAGTGGGGGGACGGTGAACACCGGGGAGCTGTTTTTT. It translates to CASSGGTVNTGELFF. This chain connects TRBV19 to TRBJ2-2; D perhaps matches TRBD2 (6 bases). Per the germline V gene, CDR1 is LNHDA and CDR2 is SQIVND (reference sequence). V lost 5 bases to trimming and J lost 1 base, with 11 bases between them. CDR3 length: 15 amino acids. Using reference TRBV19 and TRBJ2-2 for the parts outside the CDR3, the full variable domain is DGGITQSPKYLFRKEGQNVTLSCEQNLNHDAMYWYRQDPGQGLRLIYYSQIVNDFQKGDIAEGYSVSREKKESFPLTVTSAQKNPTAFYLCASSGGTVNTGELFFGEGSRLTVL.

The chain carries TRBV7-8 and TRBJ1-1, with TRBD1 as a possible D gene (5 bases). Trimming cost V 4 bases and J 5 bases, with 14 bases left between them. The CDR3 length is 14 residues. Germline V lookup: CDR1 SGHVS, CDR2 FQNEAQ. This CDR3 is CASSSRTQVTEAFF. The CDR3 bases are TGTGCCAGCAGCTCTAGAACACAGGTGACTGAAGCTTTCTTT.

V gene TRBV5-1 combines with J gene TRBJ2-5; 13 nucleotides agree with TRBD2. Germline CDR1 SGHRS, CDR2 YFSETQ. The ends lost 1 base at V and 1 base at J; junction bases unmatched: 4. The CDR3 length is 17 residues. CDR3 coding DNA: TGCGCCAGCAGCTTGACTAGCGGGAGGGCCCTCCAAGAGACCCAGTACTTC. Encoded protein: CASSLTSGRALQETQYF.

The chain couples TRBV7-2 to TRBJ2-2; the match to TRBD2 covers 13 bases. V trimming: 6 bases; J trimming: 5 bases; junction bases outside the gene matches: 9. The length of the CDR3 is 17 residues. CDR1 is SGHTA, CDR2 FQGNSA, per germline. CDR3 bases: TGTGCCAGCAGACCCCAAATGACTAGCGGGAGGACCGGGGAGCTGTTTTTT. Encoded protein: CASRPQMTSGRTGELFF.

CDR3 nucleotides: TGTGCCAGCAGCTTAGGGACAGGCTATACTTATGGCTACACCTTC. Residues: CASSLGTGYTYGYTF. The chain is built from TRBV7-2 and TRBJ1-2; 7 bases match TRBD1. This CDR3 contains 15 residues. Germline V gene sequence: CDR1 SGHTA, CDR2 FQGNSA. Unmatched junction bases numbered 7, after V lost 1 base and J lost 5 bases.

The V gene is TRBV4-2, the J gene TRBJ2-2; 10 positions agree with TRBD1. Trimming cost V 0 bases and J 7 bases; bases outside gene matches: 11. The germline V gene has CDR1 LGHNA and CDR2 YNFKEQ. This CDR3 has 18 amino acids. CDR3 sequence: CASSQDPDRGPYDGELFF. CDR3 sequence (DNA): TGTGCCAGCAGCCAAGATCCCGACAGGGGGCCGTATGACGGGGAGCTGTTTTTT.

The chain joins TRBV7-9 to TRBJ1-2; 8 bases map to TRBD1. The CDR3 covers 15 residues. V trimming: 0 bases; J trimming: 6 bases; junction bases outside the gene matches: 6. Looked up from germline, CDR1 is SEHNR and CDR2 is FQNEAQ (reference sequence). CDR3 nucleotides: TGTGCCAGCAGCTTAGCAGGACAGGGAGTGGATGGCTACACCTTC. Amino acid sequence: CASSLAGQGVDGYTF.

The rearrangement uses TRBV7-6 and TRBJ2-3; the D gene is possibly TRBD1 (6 bases). The CDR3 has 16 amino acids. The ends were cut back, 1 base at V and 1 base at J, with 12 bases in the middle. CDR1 is SGHVS and CDR2 is FNYEAQ in the germline V gene. The CDR3 spells CASSLVTGSGTDTQYF. In DNA form, the CDR3 reads TGTGCCAGCAGCTTAGTTACAGGGTCCGGCACAGATACGCAGTATTTT.

CDR3 bases: TGTGCCAGTGGGCCGGGGTTCCCCTATGGCTACACCTTC. It is translated as CASGPGFPYGYTF. The J gene is TRBJ1-2, the V gene TRBV19; D remains unclear. CDR1 and CDR2 (germline): LNHDA, SQIVND (reference sequence). CDR3 size: 13 residues. The ends were cut back, 8 bases at V and 4 bases at J, with 14 bases in the middle.

This chain connects TRBV2 to TRBJ2-1; D uncertain. The CDR3 consists of 12 residues. Trimming shortened V by 8 bases and J by 4 bases, and 9 bases separated the two germline ends. CDR1 is SNHLY, CDR2 FYNNEI, per germline. The CDR3 loop reads CASWQDYNEQFF. CDR3 sequence (DNA): TGTGCCAGCTGGCAGGATTACAATGAGCAGTTCTTC.

This sequence joins TRBV19 and TRBJ1-5, with D uncertain. The CDR3 extends over 15 amino acids. V was cut by 3 bases and J by 1 base, with 10 bases left in between. Germline assignment: CDR1 LNHDA and CDR2 SQIVND (reference sequence). For the CDR3, the DNA is TGTGCCAGTAGTATGGCCCAATTGAGCAATCAGCCCCAGCATTTT. Translating gives CASSMAQLSNQPQHF.

In this sample, this clone turned up once. The chain combines TRBV5-1 with TRBJ2-7; 9 nucleotides align to TRBD2. Germline V gene lookup returns CDR1 SGHRS and CDR2 YFSETQ. This CDR3 has 14 amino acids. V dropped 4 bases and J dropped 2; count of bases not matched to a gene: 4. The DNA of the CDR3 is TGCGCCAGCAGCCTAGCGGGGTCCGCCTACGAGCAGTACTTC. Its translation is CASSLAGSAYEQYF.

This clone was counted a single time. The CDR3 loop is CASSARDRGSYEQYF. The CDR3 DNA reads as TGTGCCAGCTCAGCCCGGGACAGGGGGTCCTACGAGCAGTACTTC. The V and J genes are TRBV18 and TRBJ2-7; 11 positions match TRBD1. The germline V gene has CDR1 KGHSH and CDR2 LQKENI. CDR3 length: 15 residues. V lost 5 bases, J lost 1 base, and 4 bases stayed unmatched.

This sequence joins TRBV7-9 and TRBJ2-1, with D uncertain. V was cut by 4 bases and J by 3 bases, with 16 bases left in between. This CDR3 contains 16 residues. Germline CDR1 reads SEHNR; CDR2 reads FQNEAQ (reference sequence). CDR3: CASSSPQASDYNEQFF. CDR3 DNA sequence: TGTGCCAGCAGCTCCCCCCAAGCCTCCGACTACAATGAGCAGTTCTTC.